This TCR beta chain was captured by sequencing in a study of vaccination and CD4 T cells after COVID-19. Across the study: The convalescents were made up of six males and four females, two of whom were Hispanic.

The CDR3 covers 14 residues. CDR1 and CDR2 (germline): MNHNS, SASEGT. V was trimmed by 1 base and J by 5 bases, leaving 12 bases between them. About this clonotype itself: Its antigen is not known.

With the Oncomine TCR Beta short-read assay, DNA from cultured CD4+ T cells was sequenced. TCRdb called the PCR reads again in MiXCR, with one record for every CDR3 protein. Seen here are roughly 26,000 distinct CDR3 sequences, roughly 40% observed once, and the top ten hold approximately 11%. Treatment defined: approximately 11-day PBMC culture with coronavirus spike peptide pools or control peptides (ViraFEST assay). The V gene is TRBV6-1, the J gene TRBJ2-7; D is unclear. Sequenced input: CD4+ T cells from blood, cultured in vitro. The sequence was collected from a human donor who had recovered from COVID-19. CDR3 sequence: CASSEGSYRDEQYF. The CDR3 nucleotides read TGTGCCAGCAGTGAAGGGTCCTATAGGGACGAGCAGTACTTC.